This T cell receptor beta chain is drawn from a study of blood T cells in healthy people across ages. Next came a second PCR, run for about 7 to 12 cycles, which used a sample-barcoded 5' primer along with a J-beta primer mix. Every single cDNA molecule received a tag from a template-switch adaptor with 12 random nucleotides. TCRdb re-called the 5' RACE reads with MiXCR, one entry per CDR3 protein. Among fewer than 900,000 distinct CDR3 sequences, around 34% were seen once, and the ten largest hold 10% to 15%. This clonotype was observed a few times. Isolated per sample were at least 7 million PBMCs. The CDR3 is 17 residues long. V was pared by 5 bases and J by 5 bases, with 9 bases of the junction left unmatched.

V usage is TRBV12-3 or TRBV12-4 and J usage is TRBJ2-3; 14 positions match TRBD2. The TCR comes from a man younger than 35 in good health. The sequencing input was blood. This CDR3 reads CASSPPTSGGARDTQYF. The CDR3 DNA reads TGTGCCAGCAGTCCGCCGACTAGCGGGGGGGCCAGAGATACGCAGTATTTT.